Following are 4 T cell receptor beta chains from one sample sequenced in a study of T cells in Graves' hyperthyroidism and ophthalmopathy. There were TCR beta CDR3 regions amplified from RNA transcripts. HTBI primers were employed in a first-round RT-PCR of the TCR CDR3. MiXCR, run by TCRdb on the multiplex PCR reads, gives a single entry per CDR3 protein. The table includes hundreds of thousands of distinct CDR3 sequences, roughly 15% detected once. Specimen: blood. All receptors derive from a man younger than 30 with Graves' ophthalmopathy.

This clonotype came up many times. In DNA form, the CDR3 reads TGTGCCAGCAGCGAGGGACCACAGGCGCATGGTGGCTACACCTTC. Translated: CASSEGPQAHGGYTF. This chain joins TRBV9 and TRBJ1-2; perhaps TRBD1 as D (5 bases). Trimming removed 3 bases from V and 7 bases from J, with 19 bases in between. Germline lookup yields CDR1 SGDLS and CDR2 YYNGEE. This CDR3 contains 15 residues. The variable domain in full, completed from reference TRBV9 and TRBJ1-2, reads DSGVTQTPKHLITATGQRVTLRCSPRSGDLSVYWYQQSLDQGLQFLIQYYNGEERAKGNILERFSAQQFPDLHSELNLSSLELGDSALYFCASSEGPQAHGGYTFGSGTRLTVV.

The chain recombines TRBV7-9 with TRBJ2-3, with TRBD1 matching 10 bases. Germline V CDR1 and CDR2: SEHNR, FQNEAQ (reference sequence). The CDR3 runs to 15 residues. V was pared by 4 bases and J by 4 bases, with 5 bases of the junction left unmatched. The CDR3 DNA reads TGTGCCAGCAGCTCTGGGACAGGGGCAGCAGATACGCAGTATTTT. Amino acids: CASSSGTGAADTQYF. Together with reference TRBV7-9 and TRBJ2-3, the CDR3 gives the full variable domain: DTGVSQNPRHKITKRGQNVTFRCDPISEHNRLYWYRQTLGQGPEFLTYFQNEAQLEKSRLLSDRFSAERPKGSFSTLEIQRTEQGDSAMYLCASSSGTGAADTQYFGPGTRLTVL.

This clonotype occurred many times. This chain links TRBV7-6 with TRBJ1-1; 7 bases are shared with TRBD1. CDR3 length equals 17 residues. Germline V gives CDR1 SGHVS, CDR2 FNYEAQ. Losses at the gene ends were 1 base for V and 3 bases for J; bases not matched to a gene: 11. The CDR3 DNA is TGTGCCAGCAGCTTAGGAAGGAGGGGGCGCGCGGACACTGAAGCTTTCTTT. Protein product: CASSLGRRGRADTEAFF.

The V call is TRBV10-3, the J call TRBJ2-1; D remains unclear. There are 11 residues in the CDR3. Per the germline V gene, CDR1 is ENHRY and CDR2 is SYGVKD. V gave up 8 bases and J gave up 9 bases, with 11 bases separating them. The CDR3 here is CAISMGVEQFF. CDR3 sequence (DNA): TGTGCCATCTCTATGGGTGTTGAGCAGTTCTTC.